This TCR beta chain was observed in a study of identical twins. Template switching added a universal primer site, and cDNA bore unique molecular identifiers. Using its own MiXCR run on the 5' RACE reads, TCRdb lists one record per CDR3 protein. This sample yields some 1,700,000 distinct CDR3 sequences, of which less than 40% are seen a single time; around 0.25% belongs to the top ten. Germline V gene data show CDR1 as LGHDT and CDR2 as YNNKEL (reference sequence). CDR3 length: 13 amino acids. V lost 0 bases and J lost 3, with 6 bases in between. Findings and caveats of the study: The study based its conclusions on cross-sectional statistical analysis and did not follow the same donors. Invariant cells of the MAIT and iNKT types might have partly distorted the zero-insertion analyses. Carriage of fewer insertions was seen in abundant cord blood beta clonotypes, whereas memory repertoires showed none.

On this clonotype itself: Its target is unknown.

This chain links TRBV3-1 with TRBJ2-7; D is perhaps TRBD2 (5 bases). The sequence derives from a newborn girl in good health. The specimen was cord blood. CDR3 DNA sequence: TGTGCCAGCAGCCAAGAAGACTACTACGAGCAGTACTTC. Protein: CASSQEDYYEQYF.